This T cell receptor (beta chain) appears in the sequencing data of a study of shared clonotypes between healthy human individuals. Study-wide results and limits: Few donors limited the genetic and exposure-history diversity represented. Non-shared clonotypes displayed generation probabilities falling below those of clonotypes present in all four donors.

Germline V gene sequence: CDR1 SGHDT, CDR2 YYEEEE. This CDR3 spans 13 amino acids. Trimming pared 6 bases from V and 2 bases from J, leaving 9 bases between. Using immunoSEQ multiplex PCR, the repertoire was profiled, and TCRdb retains in-frame clones only, with some absent. The sample has some 2,000,000 clones, 90% to 95% seen once. Details on this clone: Its antigen is as yet unknown.

This clonotype originated in a young man in good health. J is TRBJ1-3 and V is TRBV5-6; no firm D call. The sequencing input was naive CD4+ T cells sorted from blood. As to subset: CD45RA+ positively selected. CDR3 nucleotides: TGTGCCAGCAAGGTCACAGCTGGAAACACCATATATTTT. Amino acids: CASKVTAGNTIYF.